This TCR beta chain stems from a study of blood T cell repertoires in COVID-19. Study-level background: The United States, Italy and Spain provided the acute and convalescent COVID-19 samples. The analysed material was cDNA or gDNA that came from T cells, B-cell-depleted T cells, or PBMCs.

Original data processing: Quantification of nucleated cells was approximated via reference gene primer amplification. This table comes from immunoSEQ multiplex PCR, and its TCRdb copy is limited to in-frame clones, with some not included. V and J calls plus clone size are reproduced from that table; the DNA served to infer D and trimming. The repertoire includes 140,000 or so clones, approximately 87% of them detected once, and about two fifths sits in the top ten. The V gene's germline CDR1 is SGHNT and CDR2 YYREEE (reference sequence). The CDR3 extends over 14 amino acids. The trim removed 5 bases at V and 4 bases at J, leaving 3 bases unmatched.

The source is a man between 50 and 59 years old who had recovered from COVID-19. The gene calls are TRBV5-4 and TRBJ1-3, with TRBD1 identical over 10 bases. Sequencing input: peripheral blood. DNA for the CDR3: TGTGCCAGCAGGGGGGACAGGGGAGGAAACACCATATATTTT. This gives the protein CASRGDRGGNTIYF. The whole variable domain, remainder taken from reference TRBV5-4 and TRBJ1-3, is ETGVTQSPTHLIKTRGQQVTLRCSSQSGHNTVSWYQQALGQGPQFIFQYYREEENGRGNFPPRFSGLQFPNYSSELNVNALELDDSALYLCASRGDRGGNTIYFGEGSWLTVV.